This T cell receptor (beta chain) was identified in a study of T cell repertoires in cytomegalovirus infection. Study details: Evidence of both CMV infection and a matching HLA type came from public TCR beta signatures. Study-wide results and caveats: Clonotypes of TCR beta that were HLA-C-restricted and CMV-specific dominated the ex vivo response.

This clonotype was detected only once. Its antigen is not identified. The junction departs from the called germline gene at one end, perhaps through a read error. CDR1 is MGHRA and CDR2 is YSYEKL in the germline V gene. This CDR3 contains 14 residues. Via MiXCR, TCRdb re-called the reads, giving one row per CDR3 protein. The data contain roughly 760,000 distinct CDR3 sequences, 35% of them singletons. The gene calls are TRBV4-1 and TRBJ1-1; TRBD1 is a possible D gene (6 bases). This sequence was found in a human donor in good health (CMV status not recorded). Some clones in this sample may be carry-over from other donors' samples. The sample taken for sequencing was PBMCs. The CDR3 spells CASSPPNRATETFF. CDR3 nucleotides: TGCGCCAGCAGTCCGCCGAACAGGGCCACTGAAACTTTCTTT.